A single sample gave rise to the 14 T cell receptor beta chains below, sequenced in a study of blood T cell repertoires in COVID-19. Sequenced by immunoSEQ multiplex PCR; TCRdb stores in-frame clones only, minus some. The sample records 150,000 to 200,000 clones, about 81% being singletons. Sequenced material: peripheral blood. These receptors originate from a woman older than 75 with COVID-19, enrolled during active disease.

The chain employs TRBV5-1 and TRBJ1-4; 9 nucleotides align to TRBD1. Trimming took 8 bases from V and 7 from J; bases not matched to a gene: 6. The CDR3 runs to 13 residues. The germline CDR1 and CDR2 sequences are SGHRS and YFSETQ. In nucleotides, the CDR3 is TGCGCCAGGGAAACAGGGGGCTTTGAAAAACTGTTTTTT. Amino acid sequence: CARETGGFEKLFF.

CDR3 protein: CASSTTSGTYEQYF. The CDR3 DNA sequence: TGTGCCAGTAGTACGACTAGCGGAACCTACGAGCAGTACTTC. This rearrangement joins TRBV19 to TRBJ2-7, with 9 bases matching TRBD2. Germline V gene data show CDR1 as LNHDA and CDR2 as SQIVND (reference sequence). V was pared by 4 bases and J by 2 bases, with 3 bases of the junction left unmatched. The CDR3 runs to 14 residues.

This sequence joins TRBV18 and TRBJ2-7; possible D gene TRBD2, 5 bases. The CDR3 covers 15 residues. V was pared by 6 bases and J by 3 bases, with 18 bases between. The germline CDR1 and CDR2 sequences are KGHSH and LQKENI. The CDR3: CASSPRAQSGYEQYF. The CDR3 DNA reads as TGTGCCAGCTCGCCGCGGGCCCAAAGTGGCTACGAGCAGTACTTC.

The chain combines TRBV19 with TRBJ2-1, with 7 bases identical to TRBD2. With 3 bases clipped from V and 9 bases from J, the junction kept 5 bases outside the gene matches. The V gene's germline CDR1 is LNHDA and CDR2 SQIVND (reference sequence). The CDR3 covers 13 residues. CDR3 sequence: CASSMTSSAEQFF. The DNA for the CDR3 is TGTGCCAGTAGTATGACTAGCTCAGCTGAGCAGTTCTTC.

This chain uses TRBV3-1 (or the pseudogene TRBV3-2) with TRBJ2-3; TRBD1 matches 8 bases. CDR3 length: 16 residues. From germline, CDR1 is LGHDT and CDR2 YNNKEL (reference sequence). Losses at the gene ends were 4 bases for V and 2 bases for J; bases not matched to a gene: 8. The CDR3 DNA reads TGTGCCAGCAGCCCCGGGACAGGCTTACTCACAGATACGCAGTATTTT. It specifies CASSPGTGLLTDTQYF.

The chain employs TRBV10-3 and TRBJ1-1; D is uncertain. Germline lookup yields CDR1 ENHRY and CDR2 SYGVKD. Deletions cut 5 bases from V and 1 base from J, with 5 bases between. CDR3 length: 12 amino acids. The CDR3 loop reads CAISSGNTEAFF. The CDR3 coding sequence is TGTGCCATCAGTAGCGGGAACACTGAAGCTTTCTTT.

The chain carries TRBV19 and TRBJ2-1; 10 positions agree with TRBD2. The CDR3 spans 16 residues. Trimming cost V 5 bases and J 3 bases; bases outside gene matches: 7. Per germline, CDR1 LNHDA and CDR2 SQIVND (reference sequence). The CDR3, as DNA: TGTGCCAGTAGTGCCCGGACTAGCGGATACTACAATGAGCAGTTCTTC. Encoded protein: CASSARTSGYYNEQFF.

The V call is TRBV5-6, the J call TRBJ2-7; D remains ambiguous. Per germline, CDR1 SGHDT and CDR2 YYEEEE. This CDR3 has 14 residues. V shed 0 bases and J shed 2 bases, with 9 bases lying between them. CDR3 sequence (DNA): TGTGCCAGCAGCTTGGTTTCAGTAACCTACGAGCAGTACTTC. Its translation: CASSLVSVTYEQYF.

This clone was picked up one time. The gene calls are TRBV18 and TRBJ1-5; 8 bases map to TRBD1. In germline, CDR1 is KGHSH, CDR2 LQKENI. V shed 4 bases, J shed 5 bases, and the junction held 7 bases outside the gene matches. The length of the CDR3 is 15 residues. The CDR3 DNA reads TGTGCCAGCTCACAAACAGGGGGAGGGGATCAGCCCCAGCATTTT. Translation: CASSQTGGGDQPQHF.

This sequence joins TRBV28 and TRBJ1-2; 9 nucleotides match TRBD1. CDR1 and CDR2 from the germline V gene are MDHEN and SYDVKM. The V and J ends lost 6 bases and 4 bases, in that order; junction bases with no gene match: 15. CDR3 length equals 17 residues. CDR3 loop: CASSPPGQGGRVYGYTF. CDR3 coding DNA: TGTGCCAGCAGCCCACCGGGACAGGGTGGTAGGGTCTATGGCTACACCTTC.

The count of this clone is one. The rearrangement uses TRBV7-2 and TRBJ2-3, with TRBD1 matching over 11 bases. The V gene's germline CDR1 is SGHTA and CDR2 FQGNSA. The CDR3 spans 15 residues. The junction had 6 bases not matched to a gene; V was cut back by 8 bases and J by 2 bases. In DNA, the CDR3 is TGTGCCAGCGGACGGACAGGGGGCCTCACAGATACGCAGTATTTT. This sequence encodes CASGRTGGLTDTQYF.

This chain uses TRBV5-1 with TRBJ2-1; 9 bases line up with TRBD1. CDR3 size: 14 residues. From germline, CDR1 is SGHRS and CDR2 YFSETQ. V lost 5 bases and J lost 8; bases outside the gene matches: 8. DNA of the CDR3: TGCGCCAGCAGGCCCGGGACAGGGTTCCATGAGCAGTTCTTC. Translated, it gives CASRPGTGFHEQFF.

The CDR3 sequence: CASRWGRMEETQYF. Written as DNA, the CDR3 is TGTGCCAGCAGGTGGGGCAGGATGGAAGAGACCCAGTACTTC. The chain has TRBV7-2 and TRBJ2-5, with TRBD1 as a possible D gene (5 bases). The CDR3 extends over 14 amino acids. The germline gives CDR1 SGHTA, CDR2 FQGNSA. Trimming took off 6 bases at V and 3 bases at J, with 14 bases between the two ends.

V and J are TRBV4-3 and TRBJ1-6, with D possibly TRBD1 on 6 matching bases. This CDR3 contains 15 residues. Germline CDR1 and CDR2: LGHNA and YSLEER. V lost 1 base and J 7 bases, leaving 11 bases between the germline ends. The CDR3 nucleotides read TGCGCCAGCAGCCAAGGGCACAGGGAGAATTCACCCCTCCACTTT. Its translation: CASSQGHRENSPLHF.